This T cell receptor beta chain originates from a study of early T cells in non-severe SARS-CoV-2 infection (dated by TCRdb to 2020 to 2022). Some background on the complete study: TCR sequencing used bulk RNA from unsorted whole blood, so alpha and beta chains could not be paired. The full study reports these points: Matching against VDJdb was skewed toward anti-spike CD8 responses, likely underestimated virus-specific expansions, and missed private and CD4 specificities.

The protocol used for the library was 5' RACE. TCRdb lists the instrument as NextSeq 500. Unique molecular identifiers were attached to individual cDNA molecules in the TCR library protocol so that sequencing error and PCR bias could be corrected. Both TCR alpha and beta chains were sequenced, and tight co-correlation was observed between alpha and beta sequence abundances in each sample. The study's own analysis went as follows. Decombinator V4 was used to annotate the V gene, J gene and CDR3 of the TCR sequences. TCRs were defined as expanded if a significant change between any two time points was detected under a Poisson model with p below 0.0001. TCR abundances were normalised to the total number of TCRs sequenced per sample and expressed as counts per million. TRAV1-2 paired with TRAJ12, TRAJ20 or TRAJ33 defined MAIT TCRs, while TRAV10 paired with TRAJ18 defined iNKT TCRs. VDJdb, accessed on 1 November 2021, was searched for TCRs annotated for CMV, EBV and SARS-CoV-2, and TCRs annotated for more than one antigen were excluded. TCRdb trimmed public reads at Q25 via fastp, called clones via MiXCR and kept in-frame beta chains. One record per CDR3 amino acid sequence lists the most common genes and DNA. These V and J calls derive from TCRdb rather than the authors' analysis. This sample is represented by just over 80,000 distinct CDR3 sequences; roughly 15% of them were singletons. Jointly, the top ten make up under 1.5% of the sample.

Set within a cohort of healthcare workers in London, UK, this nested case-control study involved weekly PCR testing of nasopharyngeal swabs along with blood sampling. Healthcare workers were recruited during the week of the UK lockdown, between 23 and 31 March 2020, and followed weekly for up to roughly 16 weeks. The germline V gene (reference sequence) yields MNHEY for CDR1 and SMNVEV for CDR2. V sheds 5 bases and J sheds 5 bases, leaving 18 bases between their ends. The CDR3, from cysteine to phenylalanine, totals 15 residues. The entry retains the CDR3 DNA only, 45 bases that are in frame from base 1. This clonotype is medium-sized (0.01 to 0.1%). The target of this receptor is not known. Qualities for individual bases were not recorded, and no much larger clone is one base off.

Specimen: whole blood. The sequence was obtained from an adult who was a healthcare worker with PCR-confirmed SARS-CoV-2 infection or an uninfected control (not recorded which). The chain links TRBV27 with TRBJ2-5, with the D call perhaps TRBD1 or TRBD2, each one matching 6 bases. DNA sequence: TGTGCCAGCAGTCCCGGGGGCCGAAGTGGGGAGACCCAGTACTTC. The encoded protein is CASSPGGRSGETQYF.